This T cell receptor beta chain comes out of a study of T cell responses to AZD1222 COVID-19 vaccine. Study-wide results and caveats: Vaccine-associated CD4 TCRs ranged over spike, dominating at 160-218 and 743-854. Repertoire sampling occurred only after the peak T cell response.

On this clone itself: Antigen unknown.

Clones were read by immunoSEQ multiplex PCR, and TCRdb kept only the in-frame ones, dropping some. The sample shows roughly 50,000 clones, roughly 90% of them seen only once. Per germline, CDR1 LNHDA and CDR2 SQIVND (reference sequence). V lost 2 bases and J 4 bases, leaving 12 bases between the germline ends. This CDR3 is 15 amino acids long. This receptor was taken from an adult who received the AZD1222 COVID-19 vaccine. This chain joins TRBV19 and TRBJ1-5; D gene ambiguous. The material sequenced was peripheral blood, taken 28 days after the second AZD1222 dose. The DNA of the CDR3 is TGTGCCAGTAGTATAAAAGGGTCTAGTAATCAGCCCCAGCATTTT. Its translation: CASSIKGSSNQPQHF.